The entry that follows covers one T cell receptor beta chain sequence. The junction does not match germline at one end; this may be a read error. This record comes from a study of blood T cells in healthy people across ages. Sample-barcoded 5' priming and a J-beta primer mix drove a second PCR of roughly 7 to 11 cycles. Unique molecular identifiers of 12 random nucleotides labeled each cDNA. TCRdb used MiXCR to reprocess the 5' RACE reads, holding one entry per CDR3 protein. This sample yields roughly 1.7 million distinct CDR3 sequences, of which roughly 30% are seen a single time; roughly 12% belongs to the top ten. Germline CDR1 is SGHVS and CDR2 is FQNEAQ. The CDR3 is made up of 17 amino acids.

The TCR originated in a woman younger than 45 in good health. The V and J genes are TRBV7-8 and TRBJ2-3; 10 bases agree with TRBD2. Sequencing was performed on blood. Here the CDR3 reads CAGSPRWSGGVGDTQYF. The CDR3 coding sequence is TGTGCCGGCAGCCCCCGTTGGAGCGGGGGGGTAGGAGATACGCAGTATTTT.